This T cell receptor (beta chain) was identified during a study of identical twins. Overall study findings and caveats: Findings came from cross-sectional statistics, without long-term follow-up of donors. Twin pairs' shared out-of-frame alpha sequences were enriched in low generation probability.

TCRdb processed the 5' RACE reads anew with MiXCR; each CDR3 protein has one entry. The profile shows about 530,000 distinct CDR3 sequences, roughly 15% of them singletons. This clonotype turned up a few times. Antigen: not known. The V gene lost 4 bases and the J gene lost 5 bases, with 13 bases spanning the gap. The CDR3 contains 14 residues. Germline loops: CDR1 SGHRS, CDR2 YFSETQ. The same sample was also used in a study of yellow fever vaccine responses in identical twins.

The TCR comes from a woman in her late teens or twenties in good health. Sequencing used CD4+ T cells sorted from blood. The chain recombines TRBV5-1 with TRBJ2-1; D may match TRBD1 or TRBD2 (5 bases each). CDR3 coding DNA: TGCGCCAGCAGCGGCCGGGACGGACACAATGAGCAGTTCTTC. It is translated as CASSGRDGHNEQFF.